This TCR beta chain was profiled in a study of shared clonotypes between healthy human individuals (dated by TCRdb to the early 2020s). For the study in its entirety: The cohort comprised a couple of women and three men aged 18 to 49 years. For each donor, three plates each were used for CD4 naive and CD4 memory, two plates were used for CD8 naive, and one plate was used for CD8 memory. To estimate repertoire size and how much clonotypes are shared between individuals, the study performed deep sequencing of blood TCR repertoires from about five healthy adults. To increase sequencing depth and limit assay-specific biases, different laboratories used diverse techniques to prepare libraries and sequence TCR repertoires. Per donor, leukapheresis produced somewhere between about 0.9 and 10 billion PBMCs. On the study overall, not on this receptor specifically: Clonotypes shared by all four sorted-subset donors showed higher generation probabilities than non-shared clonotypes. Pairwise subsampling led to the expectation that sequencing depth would affect the degree of clonotype sharing among donors. Only blood was sampled, and tissue TCR repertoires likely differ from those in blood. Rarefaction of sorted-subset datasets indicated incomplete sequencing despite the large sequencing depth. About 5% of naive CD4, more than 3% of naive CD8, roughly 2.4% of memory CD4, and 0.4% of memory CD8 clonotypes were shared across several donors. Naive subsets generally had larger estimated clonotype richness than memory subsets. The genetic and exposure-history diversity represented was limited by the small number of donors.

The donors were healthy, HIV-negative adults with no recently reported acute infections or vaccinations. Only Caucasian adults living in Nashville, Tennessee, USA were represented among the donors. Magnetic negative selection was used to enrich CD4+ T cells, after which naive cells were positively selected on CD45RA and the negative fraction became the memory subset. Blood was obtained by leukapheresis, after which PBMCs were separated by Ficoll-Histopaque density gradient centrifugation and cryopreserved in liquid nitrogen vapor phase. Analytical flow cytometry was used to check the purity and quantity of each magnetically sorted T cell population. From each sorted fraction, genomic DNA was isolated and quantified by UV absorbance on a Nanodrop 2000c. CDR1 is given as DFQATT and CDR2 as SNEGSKA, both from the germline V gene (reference sequence). V is shortened by 3 bases, J by 5 bases, and the region joining them spans 7 bases. The CDR3 measures 11 amino acids from cysteine to phenylalanine. Only CDR3 DNA remains: 33 bases, in frame from the first base.

Using the deep immunoSEQ assay, TCR CDR3 regions were amplified from genomic DNA by multiplex PCR. Extracted genomic DNA from each cell subset was spread evenly across all wells of several immunoSEQ 96-well plates, with each plate serving as a replicate. Each replicate PCR for sorted subsets received roughly 0.2 ug genomic DNA, equal to around 32,000 T cell genomes. The purified libraries were quantified using a Qubit 3.0 fluorometer, sized with a Bioanalyzer 2100, and then quantified again using the KAPA Library Quantification kit. Every immunoSEQ 96-well plate was sequenced on a separate single-read 150-cycle Illumina NextSeq 550 flow cell. In the original analysis: Because only junctional sequences without quality scores were contained in the immunoSEQ output, filtering matching that applied to full-length reads could not be performed. To assign V/J genes and CDR3, sequences were annotated against IMGT germline references using PyIR, a Python wrapper for IgBLAST v1.9. Reads with weak V/J assignments (E-value above 1e-6), missing CDR3, stop codons, out-of-frame junctions, or ambiguous translated residues were removed. V3J clonotypes were defined as sequences sharing an identical inferred V gene, J gene, and CDR3 amino acid sequence. Percentage overlap between repertoires was computed as shared unique clonotypes divided by the size of the smaller repertoire. Repertoire richness was assessed with RTK rarefaction, the Chao1 estimator, and Recon v2.1 estimates of unobserved clonotypes. Generation probabilities for all TCRbeta clonotypes obtained by the gDNA method from four donors were computed using OLGA. Here the immuneACCESS table is served through TCRdb, limited to in-frame sequences with V and J called. Missing clones are a known gap in these copies; in checked studies unresolved V genes cover under half, and the rest lacks a known reason. V, J and clone size reflect that table, while D and trimming were determined from the DNA. This sample holds some 1 million clones; approximately 76% were observed only once. Jointly, the top ten make up approximately 1.5% of the sample.

Notes on this clone: The antigen it recognizes is unknown. No per-base quality is available; no much larger clone lies one base away.

The sequence links TRBV20-1 to TRBJ2-5; the D gene lacks a confident call. The TCR sequence derives from a young man in good health. The specimen was memory CD4+ T cells sorted from blood. The intended sense of this specimen's cell subset or site label: CD45RA-negative fraction. The CDR3 region reads CSASRMETQYF. The bases are TGCAGTGCTAGTAGGATGGAGACCCAGTACTTC.